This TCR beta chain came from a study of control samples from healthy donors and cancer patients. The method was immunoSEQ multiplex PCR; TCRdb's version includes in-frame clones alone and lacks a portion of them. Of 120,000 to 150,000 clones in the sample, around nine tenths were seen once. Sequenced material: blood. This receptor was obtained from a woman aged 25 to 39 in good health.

CDR3: CASSRDRGSTNEKLFF. The CDR3 coding sequence is TGTGCCAGCAGCCGGGACAGGGGTTCGACTAATGAAAAACTGTTTTTT. The gene calls are TRBV27 and TRBJ1-4; 10 positions agree with TRBD1. The CDR3 consists of 16 residues. V dropped 6 bases and J dropped 2; count of bases not matched to a gene: 6. Germline V gene lookup returns CDR1 MNHEY and CDR2 SMNVEV (reference sequence).